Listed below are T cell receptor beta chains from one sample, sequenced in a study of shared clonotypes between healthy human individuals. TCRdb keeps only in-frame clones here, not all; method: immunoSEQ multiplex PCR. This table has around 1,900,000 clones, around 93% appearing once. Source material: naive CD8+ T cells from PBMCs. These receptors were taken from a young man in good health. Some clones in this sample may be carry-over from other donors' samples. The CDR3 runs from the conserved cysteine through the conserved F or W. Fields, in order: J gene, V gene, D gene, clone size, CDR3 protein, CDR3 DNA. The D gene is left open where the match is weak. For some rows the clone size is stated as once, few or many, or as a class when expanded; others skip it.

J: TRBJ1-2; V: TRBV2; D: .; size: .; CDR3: CASSEAVNYGYTF; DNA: TGTGCCAGCAGTGAGGCGGTTAACTATGGCTACACCTTC
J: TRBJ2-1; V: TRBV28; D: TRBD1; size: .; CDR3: CASGSRQGAYNEQFF; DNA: TGTGCCAGCGGATCGCGACAGGGGGCTTACAATGAGCAGTTCTTC
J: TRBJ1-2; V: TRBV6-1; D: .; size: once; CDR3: CASSPPVPDGYTF; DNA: TGTGCCAGCAGTCCCCCGGTGCCAGACGGCTACACCTTC
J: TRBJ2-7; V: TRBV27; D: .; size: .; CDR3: CASSLTGSYEQYF; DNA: TGTGCCAGCAGCCTTACAGGTTCCTACGAGCAGTACTTC
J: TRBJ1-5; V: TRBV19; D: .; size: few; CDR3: CASSIGEYSNQPQHF; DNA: TGTGCCAGTAGTATTGGGGAGTATAGCAATCAGCCCCAGCATTTT
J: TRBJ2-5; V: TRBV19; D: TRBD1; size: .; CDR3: CARGQIQETQYF; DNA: TGTGCCAGGGGACAGATCCAAGAGACCCAGTACTTC
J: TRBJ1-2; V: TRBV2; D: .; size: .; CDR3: CASSEGLPINYGYTF; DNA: TGTGCCAGCAGTGAGGGGCTACCGATCAACTATGGCTACACCTTC
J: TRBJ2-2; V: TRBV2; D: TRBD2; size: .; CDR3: CASSEGREWAGELFF; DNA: TGTGCCAGCAGTGAGGGGAGGGAGTGGGCCGGGGAGCTGTTTTTT
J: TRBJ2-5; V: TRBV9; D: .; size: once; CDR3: CASSVGWTIQETQYF; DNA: TGTGCCAGCAGCGTAGGGTGGACCATCCAAGAGACCCAGTACTTC
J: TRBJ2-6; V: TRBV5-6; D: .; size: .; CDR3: CASSLQISGANVLTF; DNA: TGTGCCAGCAGCCTTCAGATCTCTGGGGCCAACGTCCTGACTTTC
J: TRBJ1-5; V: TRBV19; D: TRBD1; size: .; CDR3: CASTWDRGYSNQPQHF; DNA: TGTGCCAGTACCTGGGACAGGGGTTATAGCAATCAGCCCCAGCATTTT
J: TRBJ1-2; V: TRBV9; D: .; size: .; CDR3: CASSVIGAGEMSYGYTF; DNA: TGTGCCAGCAGCGTAATTGGGGCAGGGGAAATGTCCTATGGCTACACCTTC
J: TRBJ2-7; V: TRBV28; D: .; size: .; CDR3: CASSFRHPSYEQYF; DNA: TGTGCCAGCAGTTTTCGGCACCCCAGCTACGAGCAGTACTTC
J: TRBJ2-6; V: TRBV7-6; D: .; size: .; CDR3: CASSLGGGAGANVLTF; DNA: TGTGCCAGCAGCTTAGGAGGCGGGGCTGGGGCCAACGTCCTGACTTTC
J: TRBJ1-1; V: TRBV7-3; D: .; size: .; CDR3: CASSWNGGGTEAFF; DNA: TGTGCCAGCAGCTGGAATGGGGGAGGGACTGAAGCTTTCTTT
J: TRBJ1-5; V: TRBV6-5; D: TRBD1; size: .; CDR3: CASSPGTALGPQHF; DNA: TGTGCCAGCAGCCCCGGGACAGCCCTCGGCCCCCAGCATTTT
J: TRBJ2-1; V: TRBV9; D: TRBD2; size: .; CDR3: CASSDRLAGVGVEQFF; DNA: TGTGCCAGCAGCGACCGACTAGCGGGAGTGGGAGTTGAGCAGTTCTTC
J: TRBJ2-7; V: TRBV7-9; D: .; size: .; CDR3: CASSLARASRGSEQYF; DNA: TGTGCCAGCAGCTTAGCGCGTGCGAGCCGAGGTAGCGAGCAGTACTTC
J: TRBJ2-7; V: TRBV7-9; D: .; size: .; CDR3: CASTSGYEQYF; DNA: TGTGCCAGCACCTCGGGGTACGAGCAGTACTTC
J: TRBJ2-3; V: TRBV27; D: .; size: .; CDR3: CASYGDTQYF; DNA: TGTGCCAGCTACGGAGATACGCAGTATTTT
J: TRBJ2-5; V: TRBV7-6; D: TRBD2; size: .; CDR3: CASSQGLAGVGETQYF; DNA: TGTGCCAGCAGTCAGGGACTAGCGGGAGTGGGCGAGACCCAGTACTTC
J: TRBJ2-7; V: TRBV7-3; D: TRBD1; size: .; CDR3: CASSDPDRGRRTYEQYF; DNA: TGTGCCAGCAGCGATCCGGACAGGGGGCGCCGGACCTACGAGCAGTACTTC
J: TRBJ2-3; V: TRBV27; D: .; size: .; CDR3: CASSLQGGTDTQYF; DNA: TGTGCCAGCAGTTTACAGGGAGGCACAGATACGCAGTATTTT
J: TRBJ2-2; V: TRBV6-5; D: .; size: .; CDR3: CASSSFGELFF; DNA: TGTGCCAGCAGTTCTTTCGGGGAGCTGTTTTTT
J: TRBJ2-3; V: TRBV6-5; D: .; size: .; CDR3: CASSYFPLTDTQYF; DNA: TGTGCCAGCAGTTACTTCCCACTCACAGATACGCAGTATTTT
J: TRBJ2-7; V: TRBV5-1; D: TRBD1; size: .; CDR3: CASSGTGNEQYF; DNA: TGCGCCAGCAGCGGGACAGGGAACGAGCAGTACTTC
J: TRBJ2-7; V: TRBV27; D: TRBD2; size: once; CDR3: CASSHSGSVYEQYF; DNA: TGTGCCAGCAGCCATAGCGGGAGCGTCTACGAGCAGTACTTC
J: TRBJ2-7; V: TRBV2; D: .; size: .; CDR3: CASSNRADEQYF; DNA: TGTGCCAGCAGTAATAGGGCGGACGAGCAGTACTTC
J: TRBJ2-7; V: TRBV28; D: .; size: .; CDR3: CASRLGTYEQYF; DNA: TGTGCCAGCAGGCTAGGTACCTACGAGCAGTACTTC
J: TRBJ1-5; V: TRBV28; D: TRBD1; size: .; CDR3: CASRQTGQDQGGQPQHF; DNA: TGTGCCAGCAGACAAACGGGACAGGACCAAGGGGGGCAGCCCCAGCATTTT
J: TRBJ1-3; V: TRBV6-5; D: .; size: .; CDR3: CASSYDGGYRADTIYF; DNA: TGTGCCAGCAGTTACGATGGCGGGTATCGAGCGGACACCATATATTTT
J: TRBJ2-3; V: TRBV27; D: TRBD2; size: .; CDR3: CASSLGLAGDGRYTDTQYF; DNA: TGTGCCAGCAGTTTGGGACTAGCGGGAGACGGTCGGTACACAGATACGCAGTATTTT
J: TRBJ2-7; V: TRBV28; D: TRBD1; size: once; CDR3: CASAIKGQGLSRAYEQYF; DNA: TGTGCCAGCGCGATTAAAGGACAGGGTCTATCTCGAGCCTACGAGCAGTACTTC